The 5 T cell receptor beta chains below come from one sample, sequenced in a study of blood T cell repertoires in COVID-19. The table came from immunoSEQ multiplex PCR; TCRdb's copy has only in-frame clones and leaves some out. This table holds about 150,000 clones, roughly four fifths found once. Sequencing was done on a sample of peripheral blood. The receptors derive from a human donor with acute or convalescent COVID-19. The donor label of this sample is uncertain.

This chain uses TRBV4-1 with TRBJ1-6; the D is unclear. CDR1 and CDR2 from the germline V gene are MGHRA and YSYEKL. Trimming stripped 1 base from V and 0 bases from J, with 10 bases between. This CDR3 spans 17 amino acids. This chain's CDR3 is CASSQAYGFSYNSPLHF. The CDR3 DNA reads as TGCGCCAGCAGCCAAGCTTATGGCTTCTCCTATAATTCACCCCTCCACTTT.

V gene TRBV30 combines with J gene TRBJ2-1; TRBD2 aligns across 7 bases. The V gene's germline CDR1 is GTSNPN and CDR2 SVGIG (reference sequence). The CDR3 extends over 14 amino acids. After removal of 3 bases from V and 2 bases from J, the junction contained 4 bases not matched to a gene. The chain's CDR3 is CAWRGRDPYNEQFF. The CDR3 nucleotides read TGTGCCTGGAGGGGGAGGGATCCCTACAATGAGCAGTTCTTC.

The genes are TRBV6-6 and TRBJ2-7, with D tentatively TRBD1 (7 bases). The CDR3 totals 13 residues. Trimming stripped 2 bases from V and 5 bases from J, with 10 bases between. Per germline, CDR1 MNHNY and CDR2 SVGAGI (reference sequence). CDR3 bases: TGTGCCAGCAGTTACGGAGGGGGCGACGAGCAGTACTTC. Translated, it gives CASSYGGGDEQYF.

The chain recombines TRBV6-4 with TRBJ1-1; weak D call: TRBD1 (6 bases). This CDR3 contains 14 residues. In germline, CDR1 is MRHNA, CDR2 SNTAGT. Trimming removed 5 bases at V and 4 bases at J, with 14 bases between. The CDR3, as DNA: TGTGCCAGCAGTCCTTCCCCCAGGGGCACTGAAGCTTTCTTT. This encodes CASSPSPRGTEAFF.

The chain is built from TRBV2 and TRBJ2-1, with TRBD2 matching 7 bases. In germline, CDR1 is SNHLY, CDR2 FYNNEI. Losses at the gene ends were 4 bases for V and 7 bases for J; bases not matched to a gene: 7. This CDR3 contains 14 residues. The CDR3 loop reads CASSVERGRNEQFF. In DNA form, the CDR3 reads TGTGCCAGCAGTGTGGAGCGGGGAAGGAATGAGCAGTTCTTC. Using reference TRBV2 and TRBJ2-1 for the parts outside the CDR3, the full variable domain is EPEVTQTPSHQVTQMGQEVILRCVPISNHLYFYWYRQILGQKVEFLVSFYNNEISEKSEIFDDQFSVERPDGSNFTLKIRSTKLEDSAMYFCASSVERGRNEQFFGPGTRLTVL.